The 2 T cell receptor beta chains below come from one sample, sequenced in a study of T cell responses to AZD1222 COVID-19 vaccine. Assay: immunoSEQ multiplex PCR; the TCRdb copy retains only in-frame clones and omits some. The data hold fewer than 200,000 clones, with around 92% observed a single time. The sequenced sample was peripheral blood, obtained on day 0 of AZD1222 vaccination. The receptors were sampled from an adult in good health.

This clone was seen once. The CDR3 coding sequence is TGTGCCAGTACCCCTATCGGGGGGAAACTGTTTTTT. It is translated as CASTPIGGKLFF. The chain has TRBV19 and TRBJ1-4, with a tentative D call TRBD1 (5 bases). With 7 bases removed from V and 11 bases from J, the gap between germline ends came to 14 bases. This CDR3 spans 12 amino acids. Looked up from germline, CDR1 is LNHDA and CDR2 is SQIVND (reference sequence).

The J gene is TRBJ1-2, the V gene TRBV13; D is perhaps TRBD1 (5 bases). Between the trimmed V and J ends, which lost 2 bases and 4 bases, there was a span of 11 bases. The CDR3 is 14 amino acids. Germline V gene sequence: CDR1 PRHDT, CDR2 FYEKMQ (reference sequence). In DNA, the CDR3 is TGTGCCAGCAGCTTAATGGGTCAGGGCTATGGCTACACCTTC. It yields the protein CASSLMGQGYGYTF.